These 22 T cell receptor beta chains were sequenced from one sample in a study of T cells and copy number aberrations in small-cell lung cancer. Some clones are missing from TCRdb's copy, which holds only in-frame ones; the method was immunoSEQ multiplex PCR. Here the sample spans about 9,600 clones, around 79% being singletons. What was sequenced was normal tissue next to the tumor. These receptors were collected from a man aged 60 to 75 with small cell lung cancer.

The chain is built from TRBV19 and TRBJ2-7; D gene ambiguous. The CDR3 extends over 14 amino acids. Germline V gene sequence: CDR1 LNHDA, CDR2 SQIVND (reference sequence). With 6 bases removed from V and 2 bases from J, the gap between germline ends came to 14 bases. DNA for the CDR3: TGTGCCAGTAGAGCGACCGGGTCCGCCTACGAGCAGTACTTC. This codes for CASRATGSAYEQYF.

The V call is TRBV11-2, the J call TRBJ2-1; D possibly corresponds to TRBD2 (7 bases). CDR1 is SGHAT and CDR2 is FQNNGV in the germline V gene. This CDR3 contains 18 residues. Between the trimmed V and J ends, which lost 5 bases and 2 bases, there was a span of 22 bases. CDR3 coding DNA: TGTGCCAGCAGCCCTACCCCGGCGGGGGCCTTCACCTACAATGAGCAGTTCTTC. It translates to CASSPTPAGAFTYNEQFF.

About this clone: Germline is not matched at one junction end, which may reflect a read error. The chain carries TRBV18 and TRBJ2-7, with TRBD1 matching 7 bases. This CDR3 contains 12 residues. CDR1 is KGHSH, CDR2 LQKENI, per germline. The CDR3 protein is CASLTSSGQAHF. In DNA form, the CDR3 reads TGTGCCAGCCTCACGTCTTCTGGACAGGCTCACTTC.

The chain recombines TRBV11-2 with TRBJ2-7, with D hard to call. The V and J ends lost 7 bases and 2 bases respectively, with 12 bases between them. There are 13 residues in the CDR3. Germline CDR1 reads SGHAT; CDR2 reads FQNNGV. This CDR3 reads CASTSQETYEQYF. In DNA, the CDR3 is TGTGCCAGCACAAGCCAAGAAACCTACGAGCAGTACTTC. The variable domain in full, with the rest retrieved from reference TRBV11-2 and TRBJ2-7, is EAGVAQSPRYKIIEKRQSVAFWCNPISGHATLYWYQQILGQGPKLLIQFQNNGVVDDSQLPKDRFSAERLKGVDSTLKIQPAKLEDSAVYLCASTSQETYEQYFGPGTRLTVT.

The chain recombines TRBV6-5 with TRBJ1-2, with TRBD1 identical over 7 bases. The CDR3 totals 13 residues. Looked up from germline, CDR1 is MNHEY and CDR2 is SVGAGI. Unmatched junction bases numbered 9, after V lost 6 bases and J lost 8 bases. The CDR3 DNA follows: TGTGCCAGCAGGACAGGACAGGCTGGGGGCTACACCTTC. It specifies CASRTGQAGGYTF.

The rearrangement uses TRBV5-1 and TRBJ2-1; tentative D call: TRBD1 (6 bases). The CDR3 extends over 13 amino acids. Looked up from germline, CDR1 is SGHRS and CDR2 is YFSETQ. V gave up 3 bases and J gave up 9 bases, with 13 bases separating them. The CDR3 region is CASSSPGDIEQFF. The CDR3 region has the DNA TGCGCCAGCAGCTCCCCAGGGGATATTGAGCAGTTCTTC.

This chain connects TRBV2 to TRBJ2-3; D uncertain. Germline assignment: CDR1 SNHLY and CDR2 FYNNEI. The CDR3 runs 12 residues. Deletions cut 8 bases from V and 0 bases from J, with 6 bases between. The CDR3 region is CASCDSTDTQYF. CDR3 nucleotides: TGTGCCAGCTGCGACAGCACAGATACGCAGTATTTT.

The V and J genes are TRBV4-2 and TRBJ2-7; D is undetermined. Between the trimmed V and J ends, which lost 0 bases and 3 bases, there was a span of 12 bases. This CDR3 region has 15 residues. Germline values: CDR1 LGHNA, CDR2 YNFKEQ. DNA for the CDR3: TGTGCCAGCAGCCAAGATTTGGGCGGCGGCTACGAGCAGTACTTC. It yields the protein CASSQDLGGGYEQYF.

The chain recombines TRBV2 with TRBJ1-4; TRBD1 matches at 7 bases. Per the germline V gene, CDR1 is SNHLY and CDR2 is FYNNEI. The CDR3 length is 16 residues. V lost 0 bases to trimming and J lost 6 bases; unmatched junction nucleotides: 7. The CDR3 is CASSEAPTGFYEKLFF. The CDR3 nucleotides read TGTGCCAGCAGTGAAGCTCCGACAGGGTTTTATGAAAAACTGTTTTTT.

The chain employs TRBV27 and TRBJ2-5; TRBD1 agrees at 7 bases. Germline values: CDR1 MNHEY, CDR2 SMNVEV (reference sequence). The J segment lost 1 base and the V segment lost 2 bases, leaving 4 bases of the junction unmatched. The CDR3 has 15 residues. The CDR3 coding sequence is TGTGCCAGCAGTTTAACGACAGGGTTCCAAGAGACCCAGTACTTC. Translated: CASSLTTGFQETQYF.

In DNA form, the CDR3 reads TGTGCCAGCAGTAAAACAGGGTTGGAGACCCAGTACTTC. Translated: CASSKTGLETQYF. The chain employs TRBV9 and TRBJ2-5, with D possibly matching TRBD1 (6 bases). Germline V gives CDR1 SGDLS, CDR2 YYNGEE. This CDR3 has 13 amino acids. Trimming took 5 bases from V and 5 from J, leaving 13 bases between them.

The chain combines TRBV6-1 with TRBJ1-5; perhaps TRBD1 as D (5 bases). This CDR3 spans 11 amino acids. CDR1 is MNHNS, CDR2 SASEGT, per germline. Trimming left V 7 bases short and J 11 bases short, with 12 bases between. The CDR3 DNA follows: TGTGCCAGCACCACTTCAGGGTCCCAGCATTTT. Its protein product is CASTTSGSQHF.

CDR3 sequence (DNA): TGCGCCAGCAGCTTGAACGGGAGGGGTTTCGATACGCAGTATTTT. It yields the protein CASSLNGRGFDTQYF. The V gene is TRBV5-1, the J gene TRBJ2-3, with 8 nucleotides matching TRBD2. The CDR3 covers 15 residues. From germline, CDR1 is SGHRS and CDR2 YFSETQ. Trimming took 1 base from V and 6 from J; bases not matched to a gene: 7.

V usage is TRBV19 and J usage is TRBJ1-2; 7 bases are a match to TRBD1. The CDR3 loop spans 14 amino acids. V dropped 4 bases and J dropped 5; count of bases not matched to a gene: 7. CDR1 is LNHDA and CDR2 is SQIVND in the germline V gene (reference sequence). The CDR3 DNA reads as TGTGCCAGTAGTAAAAACCGGGACAGTTATGGCTACACCTTC. This gives the protein CASSKNRDSYGYTF.

The J gene is TRBJ2-2, the V gene TRBV7-3, with D maybe TRBD1 (6 bases). The CDR3 loop spans 14 amino acids. V lost 5 bases to trimming and J lost 2 bases, with 9 bases between them. Germline assignment: CDR1 SGHTA and CDR2 FQGTGA. The CDR3 region is CASSGGHNTGELFF. DNA for the CDR3: TGTGCCAGCAGCGGGGGACACAACACCGGGGAGCTGTTTTTT. The full variable domain, with the rest looked up from reference TRBV7-3 and TRBJ2-2, is GAGVSQTPSNKVTEKGKYVELRCDPISGHTALYWYRQSLGQGPEFLIYFQGTGAADDSGLPNDRFFAVRPEGSVSTLKIQRTERGDSAVYLCASSGGHNTGELFFGEGSRLTVL.

The chain recombines TRBV28 with TRBJ1-1; D gene ambiguous. The CDR3 totals 12 residues. Germline V gene data show CDR1 as MDHEN and CDR2 as SYDVKM. The V gene lost 7 bases and the J gene lost 6 bases, with 12 bases spanning the gap. CDR3 amino acids: CASNDRWAEAFF. CDR3 coding DNA: TGTGCCAGCAACGACCGATGGGCTGAAGCTTTCTTT.

This clone was recorded once. The DNA for the CDR3 is TGTGCCAGCAGTTTACACAGGGAGGTGAATGAGCAGTTCTTC. Its translation: CASSLHREVNEQFF. The chain uses TRBV27 and TRBJ2-1, with D perhaps given as TRBD1 or TRBD2 (6 bases each). This CDR3 has 14 residues. Germline V CDR1 and CDR2: MNHEY, SMNVEV (reference sequence). Trimming stripped 2 bases from V and 7 bases from J, with 12 bases between.

The rearrangement uses TRBV29-1 and TRBJ2-1; 11 nucleotides match TRBD2. V lost 7 bases and J lost 9; bases outside the gene matches: 8. Germline loops: CDR1 SQVTM, CDR2 ANQGSEA. The CDR3 has 13 residues. The CDR3 reads CSAVAGGIGEQFF. The CDR3, as DNA: TGCAGCGCCGTAGCGGGAGGGATAGGTGAGCAGTTCTTC.

About this clone: Within the sample, other DNA sequences also encode this same CDR3. V gene TRBV2 combines with J gene TRBJ2-5; no clear D. The germline V and J ends were trimmed by 2 bases and 5 bases, with 6 bases remaining between them. Germline V lookup: CDR1 SNHLY, CDR2 FYNNEI. The CDR3 has 12 residues. Here the CDR3 DNA reads TGTGCCAGCAGTGAAACCCAGGAGACCCAGTACTTC. Its translation is CASSETQETQYF.

This chain uses TRBV19 with TRBJ2-3, with TRBD2 as a possible D gene (6 bases). Per the germline V gene, CDR1 is LNHDA and CDR2 is SQIVND (reference sequence). CDR3 length: 13 residues. V was pared by 9 bases and J by 2 bases, with 12 bases between. In DNA, the CDR3 is TGTGCCAGCGGGACTGCTGACACAGATACGCAGTATTTT. This sequence encodes CASGTADTDTQYF.

The V call is TRBV7-3, the J call TRBJ2-3; D is possibly TRBD2 (5 bases). Germline V gene sequence: CDR1 SGHTA, CDR2 FQGTGA. This CDR3 region has 14 residues. Trimming pared 2 bases from V and 5 bases from J, leaving 11 bases between. The CDR3 is CASSLSVGRDTQYF. The DNA for the CDR3 is TGTGCCAGCAGCTTATCAGTTGGGAGAGATACGCAGTATTTT.

V is TRBV11-3 and J is TRBJ2-3; 13 bases map to TRBD2. Germline V CDR1 and CDR2: SGHNT, YENEEA. Losses at the gene ends were 3 bases for V and 6 bases for J; bases not matched to a gene: 3. This CDR3 has 15 residues. CDR3 residues: CASSFGLAGADTQYF. As DNA, the CDR3 is TGTGCCAGCAGCTTTGGACTAGCGGGAGCTGATACGCAGTATTTT.